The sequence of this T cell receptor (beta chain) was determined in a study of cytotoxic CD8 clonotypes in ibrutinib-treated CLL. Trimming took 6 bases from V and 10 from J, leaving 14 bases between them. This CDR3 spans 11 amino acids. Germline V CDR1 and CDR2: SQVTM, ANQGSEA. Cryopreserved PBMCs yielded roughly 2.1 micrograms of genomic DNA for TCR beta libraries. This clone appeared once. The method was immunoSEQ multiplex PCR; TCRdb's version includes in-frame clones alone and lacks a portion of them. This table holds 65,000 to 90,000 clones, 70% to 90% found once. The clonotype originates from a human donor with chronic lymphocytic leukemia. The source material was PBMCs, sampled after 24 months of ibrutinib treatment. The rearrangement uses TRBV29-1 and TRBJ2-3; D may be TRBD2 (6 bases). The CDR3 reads CSVKAGSSQYF. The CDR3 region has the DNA TGCAGCGTAAAGGCGGGGTCCTCGCAGTATTTT.